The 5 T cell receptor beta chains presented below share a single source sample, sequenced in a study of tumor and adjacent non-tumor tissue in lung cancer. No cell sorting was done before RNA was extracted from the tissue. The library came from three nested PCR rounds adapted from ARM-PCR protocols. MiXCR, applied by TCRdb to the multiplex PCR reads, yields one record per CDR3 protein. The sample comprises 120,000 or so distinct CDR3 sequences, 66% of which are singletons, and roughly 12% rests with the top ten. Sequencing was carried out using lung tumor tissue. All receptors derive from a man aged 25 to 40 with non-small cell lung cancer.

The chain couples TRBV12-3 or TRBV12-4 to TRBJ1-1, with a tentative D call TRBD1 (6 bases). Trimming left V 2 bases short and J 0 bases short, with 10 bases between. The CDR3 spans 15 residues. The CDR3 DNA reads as TGTGCCAGCAGTTTAAGGGGGGGGGTGAACACTGAAGCTTTCTTT. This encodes CASSLRGGVNTEAFF.

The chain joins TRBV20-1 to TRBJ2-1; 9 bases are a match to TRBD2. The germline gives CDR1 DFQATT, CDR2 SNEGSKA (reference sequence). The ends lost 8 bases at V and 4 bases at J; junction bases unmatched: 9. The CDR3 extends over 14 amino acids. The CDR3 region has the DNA TGCAGTCTTATCTCCGCGGGAGGGTACAATGAGCAGTTCTTC. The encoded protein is CSLISAGGYNEQFF.

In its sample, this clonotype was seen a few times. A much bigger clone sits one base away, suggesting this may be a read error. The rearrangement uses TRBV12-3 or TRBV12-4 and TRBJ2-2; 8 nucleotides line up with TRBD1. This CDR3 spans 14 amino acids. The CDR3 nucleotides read TGTACCAGCAGTTTTCAGGGGGCAGGCGGGGAGCTGTTTTTT. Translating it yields CTSSFQGAGGELFF.

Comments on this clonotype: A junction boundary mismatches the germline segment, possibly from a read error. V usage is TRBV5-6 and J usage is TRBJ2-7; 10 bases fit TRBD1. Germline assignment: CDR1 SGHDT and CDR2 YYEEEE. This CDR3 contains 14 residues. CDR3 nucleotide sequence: TGTACCAGCAGCATGACAGGGGGCGTGTGGGAGCAGTACTTC. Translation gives CTSSMTGGVWEQYF.

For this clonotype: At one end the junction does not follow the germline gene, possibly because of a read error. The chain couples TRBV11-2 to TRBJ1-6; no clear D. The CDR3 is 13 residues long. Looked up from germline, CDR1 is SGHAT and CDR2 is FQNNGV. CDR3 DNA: TGTACCAGCAGCTTGGGCGATAATTCATCCCTCCACTTT. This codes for CTSSLGDNSSLHF.